The next 3 T cell receptor beta chains were all read from a single sample in a study of blood T cell repertoires in COVID-19. Generated by immunoSEQ multiplex PCR, the TCRdb table keeps only in-frame clones and is missing some. The sample lists roughly 120,000 clones, about 82% seen once, with approximately 5% in the top ten. Sequences were obtained from peripheral blood. All receptors derive from a human donor in a cohort sampled during active COVID-19.

The chain recombines TRBV12-3 or TRBV12-4 with TRBJ1-1; no clear D gene. Trimming removed 6 bases at V and 3 bases at J, with 8 bases between. This CDR3 is 12 amino acids long. For the CDR3, the DNA is TGTGCCAGCAGCTCTCCTTACACTGAAGCTTTCTTT. Its translation is CASSSPYTEAFF.

This chain uses TRBV11-3 with TRBJ1-6, with D tentatively TRBD1 (5 bases). Trimming pared 3 bases from V and 8 bases from J, leaving 8 bases between. The V gene's germline CDR1 is SGHNT and CDR2 YENEEA. The CDR3 is made up of 13 amino acids. CDR3 nucleotides: TGTGCCAGCAGCTTCAGGGTGGATTCACCCCTCCACTTT. Protein sequence: CASSFRVDSPLHF.

This chain joins TRBV4-1 and TRBJ1-2; D perhaps matches TRBD1 (5 bases). V lost 1 base and J 2 bases, leaving 8 bases between the germline ends. CDR1 MGHRA and CDR2 YSYEKL come from the germline V gene. This CDR3 has 14 amino acids. The CDR3 reads CASSQATANYGYTF. In nucleotides, the CDR3 is TGCGCCAGCAGCCAAGCGACAGCGAACTATGGCTACACCTTC.